These 27 T cell receptor beta chains were all obtained from the same sample, sequenced in a study of blood T cell repertoires in COVID-19. The method was immunoSEQ multiplex PCR; TCRdb's version includes in-frame clones alone and lacks a portion of them. The sample has under 200,000 clones; 60% to 80% are singletons. Sequenced sample: peripheral blood. The receptor source for this set is a man aged 60 to 75 with active or convalescent COVID-19.

This clone was detected a few times. The chain uses TRBV27 and TRBJ2-7; TRBD1 matches 10 bases. Germline V lookup: CDR1 MNHEY, CDR2 SMNVEV (reference sequence). The trim removed 4 bases at V and 7 bases at J, leaving 7 bases unmatched. The length of the CDR3 is 14 residues. In DNA, the CDR3 is TGTGCCAGCAGTTACCGACAGGGGGCGCGGGAGCAGTACTTC. As protein: CASSYRQGAREQYF.

This clone was recorded once. V gene TRBV19 combines with J gene TRBJ2-7; TRBD2 is a possible D gene (6 bases). Trimming left V 3 bases short and J 3 bases short, with 21 bases between. This CDR3 comprises 17 residues. From germline, CDR1 is LNHDA and CDR2 SQIVND (reference sequence). CDR3: CASSMGSGSLGGYEQYF. CDR3 sequence (DNA): TGTGCCAGTAGTATGGGTAGCGGTTCCCTGGGAGGCTACGAGCAGTACTTC. Filled out from reference TRBV19 and TRBJ2-7, the complete variable domain reads DGGITQSPKYLFRKEGQNVTLSCEQNLNHDAMYWYRQDPGQGLRLIYYSQIVNDFQKGDIAEGYSVSREKKESFPLTVTSAQKNPTAFYLCASSMGSGSLGGYEQYFGPGTRLTVT.

In this sample, this clone turned up a few times. This chain uses TRBV6-2 or TRBV6-3 with TRBJ2-1; a possible D gene is TRBD2 (5 bases). Germline lookup yields CDR1 MNHEY and CDR2 SVGEGT. Trimming removed 0 bases at V and 3 bases at J, with 9 bases between. The CDR3 loop spans 15 amino acids. The CDR3 region is CASSYSAEVYNEQFF. The CDR3, as DNA: TGTGCCAGCAGTTACTCGGCGGAGGTCTACAATGAGCAGTTCTTC.

The gene calls are TRBV4-1 and TRBJ2-1; D is undetermined. V was trimmed by 3 bases and J by 0 bases, leaving 12 bases between them. Per germline, CDR1 MGHRA and CDR2 YSYEKL. The CDR3 has 16 amino acids. CDR3 sequence reads: CASSHLTDSSYNEQFF. For the CDR3, the DNA is TGCGCCAGCAGCCACCTCACCGATAGCTCCTACAATGAGCAGTTCTTC.

The count of this clone is one. The genes are TRBV24-1 and TRBJ1-5; D gene uncertain. The V gene lost 4 bases and the J gene lost 2 bases, with 5 bases spanning the gap. Looked up from germline, CDR1 is KGHDR and CDR2 is SFDVKD. The CDR3 has 13 residues. The CDR3 region has the DNA TGTGCCACCAGTGAGAGCGGCAATCAGCCCCAGCATTTT. Translated, it gives CATSESGNQPQHF.

The genes are TRBV7-2 and TRBJ2-6; D gene ambiguous. The CDR3 spans 16 residues. Germline-derived CDR1 and CDR2 are SGHTA and FQGNSA. Trimming left V 0 bases short and J 2 bases short, with 8 bases between. CDR3 DNA sequence: TGTGCCAGCAGCTTAGCGAAGAGCCCTGGGGCCAACGTCCTGACTTTC. This encodes CASSLAKSPGANVLTF.

This clone has only one observation. The chain uses TRBV19 and TRBJ2-3; maybe TRBD1 (6 bases). The germline CDR1 and CDR2 sequences are LNHDA and SQIVND (reference sequence). The length of the CDR3 is 15 residues. V lost 7 bases, J lost 3 bases, and 17 bases lay in between. In DNA, the CDR3 is TGTGCCAGTAAGACCGCAAAGGGGGTGACAGATACGCAGTATTTT. As protein: CASKTAKGVTDTQYF.

V is TRBV28 and J is TRBJ1-5, with D possibly TRBD1 on 5 matching bases. V gave up 5 bases and J gave up 4 bases, with 15 bases separating them. The CDR3 is 15 residues long. Per germline, CDR1 MDHEN and CDR2 SYDVKM. CDR3 sequence reads: CASSRWAGPNQPQHF. CDR3 coding DNA: TGTGCCAGCAGTAGGTGGGCAGGGCCGAATCAGCCCCAGCATTTT.

Worth noting for this clone: Because the CDR3's place on the DNA is in doubt, the DNA is left out and the CDR3 is given as listed by TCRdb. The J gene is TRBJ2-1, the V gene TRBV27; TRBD2, the D gene given by the table, was not confirmed from the DNA. Germline lookup yields CDR1 MNHEY and CDR2 SMNVEV (reference sequence). From its first to its last residue, the CDR3 has 16 amino acids. This CDR3 reads CASSVGEGALAGGEFF.

This clone appeared once. In nucleotides, the CDR3 is TGTGCCAGCAGTGAATTAAAGCCAGGGTTTGGCTACACCTTC. Its translation is CASSELKPGFGYTF. This chain connects TRBV2 to TRBJ1-2, with D maybe TRBD1 (5 bases). The CDR3 runs to 14 residues. The V end was cut by 2 bases, the J end by 7 bases, with 14 bases between. The germline CDR1 and CDR2 sequences are SNHLY and FYNNEI.

This rearrangement joins TRBV9 to TRBJ2-1; 9 nucleotides line up with TRBD2. CDR1 is SGDLS, CDR2 YYNGEE, per germline. The CDR3 sequence is 15 residues long. The ends lost 3 bases at V and 8 bases at J; junction bases unmatched: 9. CDR3 DNA: TGTGCCAGCAGCGACCTAGCGGGATTTGATCATGAGCAGTTCTTC. It yields the protein CASSDLAGFDHEQFF.

Here the CDR3 reads CAISATGTSGGGELFF. The CDR3, as DNA: TGTGCCATCAGTGCTACCGGGACTAGCGGGGGCGGGGAGCTGTTTTTT. The chain links TRBV10-3 to TRBJ2-2, with 14 positions matching TRBD2. Germline V CDR1 and CDR2: ENHRY, SYGVKD. This CDR3 has 16 residues. Unmatched junction bases numbered 5, after V lost 4 bases and J lost 7 bases.

This rearrangement joins TRBV10-3 to TRBJ2-1; the match to TRBD1 covers 9 bases. CDR1 and CDR2 from the germline V gene are ENHRY and SYGVKD. The J segment lost 3 bases and the V segment lost 6 bases, leaving 6 bases of the junction unmatched. The CDR3 consists of 15 residues. The CDR3 DNA reads TGTGCCATCAGAGAGACAGGGGGGTACTACAATGAGCAGTTCTTC. It specifies CAIRETGGYYNEQFF.

The chain carries TRBV27 and TRBJ1-2; perhaps TRBD1 as D (6 bases). Between the trimmed V and J ends, which lost 5 bases and 4 bases, there was a span of 11 bases. This CDR3 region has 13 residues. From germline, CDR1 is MNHEY and CDR2 SMNVEV (reference sequence). Written as DNA, the CDR3 is TGTGCCAGCAGTCCCGACAGGAGCTATGGCTACACCTTC. It encodes CASSPDRSYGYTF.

This chain joins TRBV28 and TRBJ1-5, with D unclear. There are 13 residues in the CDR3. Per the germline V gene, CDR1 is MDHEN and CDR2 is SYDVKM. V was pared by 7 bases and J by 0 bases, with 7 bases between. CDR3 amino acids: CASTTYSNQPQHF. The CDR3 DNA reads TGTGCCAGCACCACTTATAGCAATCAGCCCCAGCATTTT.

The chain couples TRBV4-2 to TRBJ2-3, with 7 bases lining up with TRBD2. The length of the CDR3 is 16 residues. Germline-derived CDR1 and CDR2 are LGHNA and YNFKEQ. V was pared by 1 base and J by 2 bases, with 6 bases of the junction left unmatched. The CDR3 here is CASSQGASGYTDTQYF. The CDR3 bases are TGTGCCAGCAGCCAAGGTGCTAGCGGATACACAGATACGCAGTATTTT.

V usage is TRBV6-2 or TRBV6-3 and J usage is TRBJ2-1; 15 bases agree with TRBD2. Unmatched junction bases numbered 11, after V lost 4 bases and J lost 1 base. In germline, CDR1 is MNHEY, CDR2 SVGEGT. The CDR3 covers 20 residues. The CDR3 nucleotides read TGTGCCAGCAGTTCCTTACCGGGACTAGCGGGAGGATCTTCCTACAATGAGCAGTTCTTC. Translation gives CASSSLPGLAGGSSYNEQFF.

The chain recombines TRBV6-5 with TRBJ1-5; D is unresolved. V was pared by 0 bases and J by 7 bases, with 13 bases between. Germline lookup yields CDR1 MNHEY and CDR2 SVGAGI. There are 15 residues in the CDR3. This CDR3 reads CASSYSARSGQPQHF. The DNA of the CDR3 is TGTGCCAGCAGTTACTCGGCCAGGAGCGGCCAGCCCCAGCATTTT.

The chain combines TRBV6-5 with TRBJ2-1; D not certain. The V end was cut by 6 bases, the J end by 0 bases, with 6 bases between. Germline V gives CDR1 MNHEY, CDR2 SVGAGI. The length of the CDR3 is 13 residues. In DNA, the CDR3 is TGTGCCAGCAGCGGTAGCTCCTACAATGAGCAGTTCTTC. Its protein product is CASSGSSYNEQFF.

The V and J genes are TRBV13 and TRBJ1-4; D remains unclear. Trimming took off 5 bases at V and 9 bases at J, with 13 bases between the two ends. This CDR3 region has 13 residues. Germline V gives CDR1 PRHDT, CDR2 FYEKMQ (reference sequence). As DNA, the CDR3 is TGTGCCAGCAGCCCGGGGTATAAGAAAAAACTGTTTTTT. It translates to CASSPGYKKKLFF.

The genes are TRBV28 and TRBJ2-1, with a possible D match to TRBD2 (6 bases). Germline V lookup: CDR1 MDHEN, CDR2 SYDVKM. V lost 5 bases and J lost 3, with 20 bases in between. The CDR3 consists of 17 residues. CDR3 residues: CASSHQTHSGRYNEQFF. CDR3 nucleotides: TGTGCCAGCAGTCACCAGACCCATAGCGGCCGCTACAATGAGCAGTTCTTC.

The CDR3 reads CASSLELNTEAFF. As DNA, the CDR3 is TGTGCCAGCAGCTTAGAGTTAAACACTGAAGCTTTCTTT. This chain joins TRBV7-3 and TRBJ1-1; D not resolved. CDR3 length equals 13 residues. CDR1 is SGHTA, CDR2 FQGTGA, per germline. V lost 2 bases to trimming and J lost 2 bases, with 6 bases between them.

The chain uses TRBV14 and TRBJ2-7; 10 nucleotides align to TRBD2. V shed 3 bases, J shed 6 bases, and the junction held 11 bases outside the gene matches. CDR1 is SGHDN and CDR2 is FVKESK in the germline V gene. The CDR3 is 16 amino acids. The CDR3 DNA reads TGTGCCAGCAGCCACCAGCGGGAGGGCCAATTTGGCGAGCAGTACTTC. Amino acids: CASSHQREGQFGEQYF.

Turning to this clone: The junction shows a germline mismatch at one end, possibly a read error. The chain employs TRBV7-9 and TRBJ2-1; 11 positions agree with TRBD2. Looked up from germline, CDR1 is SEHNR and CDR2 is FQNEAQ (reference sequence). The CDR3 sequence is 14 residues long. The CDR3 coding sequence is TGTGCCAGCAGCGTAGCGGGAGGGTACAATGAGCAGTTCTTC. Amino acid sequence: CASSVAGGYNEQFF.

The rearrangement joins TRBV11-2 to TRBJ2-2; TRBD2 agrees at 12 bases. Per germline, CDR1 SGHAT and CDR2 FQNNGV. This CDR3 contains 16 residues. V lost 5 bases, J lost 5 bases, and 6 bases stayed unmatched. The CDR3 bases are TGTGCCAGCAGCCCTAGCGGGAGGGCCAGGACCGGGGAGCTGTTTTTT. Amino acids: CASSPSGRARTGELFF.

This clone has a count of ten or more. The gene calls are TRBV5-6 and TRBJ2-7; possible D gene TRBD1, 7 bases. CDR3 size: 14 residues. V was clipped by 4 bases and J by 4 bases, with 15 bases between them. The germline V gene encodes CDR1 SGHDT and CDR2 YYEEEE. In DNA, the CDR3 is TGTGCCAGCAGCCGGAGGGGGCTGGGTTACGAGCAGTACTTC. Translated, it gives CASSRRGLGYEQYF.

The genes are TRBV28 and TRBJ2-7; a possible D gene is TRBD2 (5 bases). The CDR3 totals 14 residues. The ends were cut back, 9 bases at V and 7 bases at J, with 22 bases in the middle. Germline values: CDR1 MDHEN, CDR2 SYDVKM. The CDR3 DNA sequence: TGTGCCAGTTGCGAGCGGAGTCACATGCGGGAGCAGTACTTC. Translated, it gives CASCERSHMREQYF.